The clone carrying this TCR beta chain was found a few times. This CDR3 contains 13 residues. V was pared by 6 bases and J by 6 bases, with 6 bases of the junction left unmatched. A second PCR of 7 to 11 cycles used a sample-barcoded 5' primer and a J-beta primer mix. One entry per CDR3 protein, called by TCRdb with MiXCR from the 5' RACE reads. The table records around 1,000,000 distinct CDR3 sequences, under 30% of them present only once. These data originate in a study of blood T cells in healthy people across ages. Separately, the same data were catalogued under a study of T cells of mothers and their children.

The genes are TRBV12-3 or TRBV12-4 and TRBJ2-7, with 9 positions matching TRBD1. Material for sequencing was blood. The receptor was isolated from a girl aged 2 to 9 in good health. CDR3 nucleotide sequence: TGTGCCAGCAGCTACCTGGACAGGGGCGAGCAGTACTTC. Amino acid sequence: CASSYLDRGEQYF.